This TCR beta chain was sequenced during a study of T cell changes during pregnancy in multiple sclerosis. The method was immunoSEQ multiplex PCR; TCRdb's version includes in-frame clones alone and lacks a portion of them. The data show roughly 88,000 clones, 80% to 95% seen once. This clone occurred once. The TCR originated in a female donor with multiple sclerosis, enrolled in a pregnancy study. The sequencing here drew on peripheral blood, taken in the first trimester of pregnancy.

CDR3 nucleotide sequence: TGTGCCAGCAGTTACCTGGGGAGCACCGGGGAGCTGTTTTTT. Its translation: CASSYLGSTGELFF. The chain is built from TRBV6-5 and TRBJ2-2; weak D call: TRBD2 (5 bases). Germline lookup yields CDR1 MNHEY and CDR2 SVGAGI. V was shortened by 2 bases and J by 4 bases, with 8 bases between the two germline ends. The CDR3 spans 14 residues.